The present entry profiles one T cell receptor beta chain with its context. The antigen is unknown. CD4+ cells yielded CD45RA+ naive and CD45RA-negative memory subsets. This CDR3 spans 15 amino acids. Trimming took off 8 bases at V and 6 bases at J, with 19 bases between the two ends. Germline V gene data show CDR1 as KGHSH and CDR2 as LQKENI. The sample originates from a study of shared clonotypes between healthy human individuals. Study in general: A donor's plate count was three for CD4 naive and three for CD4 memory; CD8 naive had two and CD8 memory one. Regarding the study as a whole: Naive CD4 clonotype sharing across several donors was approximately 5%.

The data were produced by immunoSEQ multiplex PCR, yet TCRdb's version contains in-frame clones alone and is incomplete. This table has 1.6 million or so clones, roughly 98.5% appearing once. The chain has TRBV18 and TRBJ2-2; tentatively, D is TRBD2 (5 bases). The clonotype was recovered from a man aged 30 to 39 in good health. The specimen was naive CD4+ T cells sorted from blood. This sample's subset: CD45RA+ positively selected. Here the CDR3 reads CASVTTQPGAGELFF. In DNA form, the CDR3 reads TGTGCCAGCGTCACCACGCAGCCCGGGGCCGGGGAGCTGTTTTTT.